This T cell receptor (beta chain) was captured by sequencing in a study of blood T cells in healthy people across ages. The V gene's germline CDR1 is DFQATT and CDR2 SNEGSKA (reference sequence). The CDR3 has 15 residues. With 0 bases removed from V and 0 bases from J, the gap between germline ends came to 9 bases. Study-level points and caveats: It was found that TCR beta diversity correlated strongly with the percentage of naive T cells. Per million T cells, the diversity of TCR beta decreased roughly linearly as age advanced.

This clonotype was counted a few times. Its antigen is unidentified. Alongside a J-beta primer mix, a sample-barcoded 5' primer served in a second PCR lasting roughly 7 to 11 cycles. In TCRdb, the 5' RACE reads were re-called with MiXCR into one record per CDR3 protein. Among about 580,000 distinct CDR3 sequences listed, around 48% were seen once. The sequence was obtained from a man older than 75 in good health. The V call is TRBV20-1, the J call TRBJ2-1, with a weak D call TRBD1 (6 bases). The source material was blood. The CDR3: CSAREGARSYNEQFF. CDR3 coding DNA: TGCAGTGCTAGAGAGGGGGCACGCTCCTACAATGAGCAGTTCTTC.